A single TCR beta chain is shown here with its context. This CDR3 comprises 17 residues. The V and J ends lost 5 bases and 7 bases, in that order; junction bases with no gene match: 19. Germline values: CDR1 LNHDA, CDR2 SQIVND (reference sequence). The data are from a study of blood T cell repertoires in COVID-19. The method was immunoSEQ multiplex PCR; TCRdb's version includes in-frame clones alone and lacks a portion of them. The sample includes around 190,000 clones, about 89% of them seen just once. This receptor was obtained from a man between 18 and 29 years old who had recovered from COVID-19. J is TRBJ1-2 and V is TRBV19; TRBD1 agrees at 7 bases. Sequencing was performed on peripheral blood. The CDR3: CASSLEGAGGSRGGYTF. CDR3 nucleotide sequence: TGTGCCAGTAGTCTGGAGGGAGCAGGGGGAAGCCGTGGTGGCTACACCTTC.